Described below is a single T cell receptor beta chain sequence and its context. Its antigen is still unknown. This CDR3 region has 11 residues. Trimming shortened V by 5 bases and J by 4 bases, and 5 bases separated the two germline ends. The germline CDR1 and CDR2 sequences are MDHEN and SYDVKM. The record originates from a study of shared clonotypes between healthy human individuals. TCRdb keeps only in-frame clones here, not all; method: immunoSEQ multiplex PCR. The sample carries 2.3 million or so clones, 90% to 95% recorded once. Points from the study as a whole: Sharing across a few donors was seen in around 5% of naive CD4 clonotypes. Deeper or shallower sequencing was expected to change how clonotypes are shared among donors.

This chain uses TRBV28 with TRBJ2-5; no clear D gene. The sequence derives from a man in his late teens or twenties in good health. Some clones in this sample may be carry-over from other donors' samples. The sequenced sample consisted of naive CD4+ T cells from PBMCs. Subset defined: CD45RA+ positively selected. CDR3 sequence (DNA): TGTGCCAGCAGTACCGGAGAGACCCAGTACTTC. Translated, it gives CASSTGETQYF.